This TCR beta chain was retrieved from a study of prognosis after radiotherapy for stage I lung cancer. At the level of the study: Aged about 53 to 84 years, with a median of about 73 years, the patients were around 13 men and roughly 6 women.

The germline V gene has CDR1 SGHTA and CDR2 FQGTGA. V shed 5 bases and J 6 bases; nucleotides not matched to a gene: 14. This CDR3 spans 17 amino acids. Starting from genomic DNA, TCR beta CDR3 was amplified through two-round multiplex PCR. Primers targeting each individual TRBV and TRBJ gene were applied in first-round PCR. From the multiplex PCR reads, TCRdb called clonotypes with MiXCR, one entry per CDR3 protein. The sample yields about 34,000 distinct CDR3 sequences, 30% to 35% seen once. Turning to this clonotype: A much larger clone is a single base away; this may be a read error.

The TCR sequence derives from a donor over 45 with non-small cell lung cancer. Sample: PBMCs, taken before or after stereotactic body radiation therapy (not recorded which). This chain links TRBV7-3 with TRBJ2-2; 8 nucleotides line up with TRBD2. The CDR3 sequence is CASSQQTSVGTPGELFF. DNA of the CDR3: TGTGCCAGCAGCCAACAGACTAGCGTGGGAACGCCCGGGGAGCTGTTTTTT.